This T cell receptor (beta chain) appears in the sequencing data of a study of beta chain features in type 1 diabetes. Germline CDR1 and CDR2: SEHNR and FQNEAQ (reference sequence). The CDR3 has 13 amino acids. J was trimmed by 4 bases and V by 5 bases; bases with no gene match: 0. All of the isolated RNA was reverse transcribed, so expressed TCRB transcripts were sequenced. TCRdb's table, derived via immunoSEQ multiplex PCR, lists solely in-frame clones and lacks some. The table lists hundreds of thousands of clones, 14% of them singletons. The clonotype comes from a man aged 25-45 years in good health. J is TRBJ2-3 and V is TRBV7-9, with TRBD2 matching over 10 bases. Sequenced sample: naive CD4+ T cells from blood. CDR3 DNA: TGTGCCAGCAGCGGACTAGCGGCAGATACGCAGTATTTT. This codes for CASSGLAADTQYF.